A selection of T cell receptor beta chains follows, all from one sample in a study of immune cell composition in non-small cell lung cancer. Assay: immunoSEQ multiplex PCR; the TCRdb copy retains only in-frame clones and omits some. Of nearly 7,000 clones in the sample, under 75% were seen once. The material sequenced was lung tumor tissue. The receptor set was obtained from a human donor with non-small cell lung cancer. Both conserved end residues are part of each CDR3. D genes are given only for firm matches. Clone size, where shown, is once, few, many, or a class for clones that have expanded.

d_gene	j_gene	v_gene	abundance	CDR3nt	CDR3aa
TRBD1	TRBJ1-4	TRBV11-2	NA	TGTGCCAGCAGCCGCACAGGGGGCGGAGGTGAAAAACTGTTTTTT	CASSRTGGGGEKLFF
NA	TRBJ2-4	TRBV2	few	TGTGCCAGCAGTGAGCAGGGTGCAAACATTCAGTACTTC	CASSEQGANIQYF
NA	TRBJ2-7	TRBV14	once	TGTGCCAGCAGCCAAGACACCAGGACCTACGAGCAGTACTTC	CASSQDTRTYEQYF
NA	TRBJ1-2	TRBV6-5	NA	TGTGCCAGTACCATCAGACGCGGGGCCGGCTACACCTTC	CASTIRRGAGYTF
TRBD1	TRBJ2-7	TRBV12-5	NA	TGTGCTAGTGGTTTGGGGGACAGGTTAAGCTACGAGCAGTACTTC	CASGLGDRLSYEQYF
TRBD2	TRBJ2-7	TRBV7-2	NA	TGTGCCAGCAGCTTAAATAGCGGGTCTGCCTCCTACGAGCAGTACTTC	CASSLNSGSASYEQYF
NA	TRBJ2-1	TRBV10-3	once	TGTGCCATCAGTGAGTCGGGGGACACCAATGAGCAGTTCTTC	CAISESGDTNEQFF
NA	TRBJ2-7	TRBV15	NA	TGTGCCACCAGCAGAGAGGTCAGGGGAGCCTACGAGCAGTACTTC	CATSREVRGAYEQYF
TRBD2	TRBJ2-1	TRBV4-2	NA	TGTGCCAGCAGCCAAGTGGGACTAGCCTACAATGAGCAGTTCTTC	CASSQVGLAYNEQFF
NA	TRBJ1-1	TRBV28	few	TGTGCCAGCAGCCTACCGTGGGGGGGCACTGAAGCTTTCTTT	CASSLPWGGTEAFF
TRBD1	TRBJ1-1	TRBV2	NA	TGTGCCAGCTCAAGGGACAGGGGGGGTGATGAAGCTTTCTTT	CASSRDRGGDEAFF
TRBD1	TRBJ1-4	TRBV5-4	once	TGTGCCAGCAGCTCGGGACAGGGCAGGGGACATCGGGAAAAACTGTTTTTT	CASSSGQGRGHREKLFF